The rows below give T cell receptor beta chains drawn from one sample of a study of cytomegalovirus exposure and HLA in healthy donors. The table came from immunoSEQ multiplex PCR; TCRdb's copy has only in-frame clones and leaves some out. The data show about 170,000 clones, 85% seen once. The sequenced sample consisted of PBMCs. The receptor set was obtained from a man aged 25 to 40 in good health and CMV-seropositive. CDR3s include the opening cysteine and the closing phenylalanine or tryptophan. Fields, in order: V gene, D gene, CDR3 protein. The D gene is left open where the match is weak.

>TRBV11-3|.
CASSLSKGAEAFF
>TRBV7-9|TRBD1
CASGTDLNTEAFF
>TRBV4-1|TRBD2
CASSQAPLAGDNEQFF
>TRBV27|TRBD1
CASSLDRANTGELFF
>TRBV19|.
CASSVRGSGANVLTF
>TRBV19|.
CASSHPARPPYGYTF
>TRBV5-4|TRBD2
CASSLEASGSGEQFF
>TRBV7-2|.
CASSLTRIREETQYF
>TRBV27|TRBD1
CASSPLPPNWTGNTEAFF
>TRBV5-5|.
CASSYEQPTDTQYF
>TRBV6-6|.
CASSYTEETQYF
>TRBV7-9|TRBD1
CSSSLGPGQGLAYGYTF
>TRBV6-5|.
CASSLRRGKQPQHF
>TRBV7-9|.
CSSSLAGFNEQFF
>TRBV4-2|.
CASSQGDTSQAEPSTDTQYF
>TRBV30|TRBD1
CASIDRVGEQYF
>TRBV7-9|TRBD1
CASSFETGGNQPQHF
>TRBV5-7|.
CASSLTHSSGNTIYF
>TRBV7-6|TRBD1
CASSLGAGGRDTQYF
>TRBV30|TRBD1
CAWSKGQGMSNQPQHF
>TRBV7-9|TRBD2
CASSLTSGNTGELFF
>TRBV7-2|TRBD2
CASSFGAGVSRETQYF
>TRBV5-1|.
CASSLAVSANYGYTF
>TRBV21-1|.
CASIRGGDSYNEQFF
>TRBV7-9|TRBD2
CSSSLGSSGRYNEQFF
>TRBV5-4|.
CASSEGGSPNTGELFF
>TRBV5-1|.
CASSLEGTQEQFF
>TRBV5-1|.
CASSSDILPYEQYF
>TRBV13|.
CASSWGGRGGEKLFF
>TRBV6-5|.
CASSYVREINYGYTF
>TRBV18|.
CASSPDRANYGYTF
>TRBV18|.
CASSPAVLSDEQYF